This entry concerns a single TCR beta chain. Its antigen remains unidentified. The PCR employed 60 Vbeta primers together with 13 Jbeta primers. The assay was immunoSEQ multiplex PCR, and TCRdb's table has in-frame clones only and misses some. The table includes approximately 74,000 clones, over 70% detected once. This sample is drawn from a study of cytomegalovirus exposure and HLA in healthy donors. Study summary: About 80 million unique TCR sequences came from HLA-typed donors in an early release. Within the Caucasian-associated ancestry cluster were approximately 77% of the roughly 430 genotyped donors. Study results and limitations: There were 150 to 200 TCR beta chains listed as cytomegalovirus-associated.

CDR3 size: 17 residues. V lost 4 bases, J lost 0 bases, and 16 bases lay in between. In germline, CDR1 is LNHDA, CDR2 SQIVND (reference sequence). V and J are TRBV19 and TRBJ1-5, with unresolved D. Sequenced sample: PBMCs. This TCR was sampled from a man between 60 and 75 years old in good health and CMV-seropositive. CDR3 DNA: TGTGCCAGTAGTACAACCAGCGGAGACTATAGCAATCAGCCCCAGCATTTT. The encoded protein is CASSTTSGDYSNQPQHF.